These T cell receptor beta chains were read from a single sample in a study of control samples from healthy donors and cancer patients. Assay used: immunoSEQ multiplex PCR; TCRdb lists only in-frame clones, some missing. This table holds approximately 150,000 clones, about 90% found once. The sequenced sample consisted of blood. Receptors were obtained from a man aged 25-40 years in good health. The CDR3 runs from the conserved cysteine through the conserved F or W. The order of the fields is CDR3 length, clone size, J gene, D gene, V gene, CDR3 DNA, CDR3 protein. The D gene is left open where the match is weak. Clone sizes are given selectively: once, few, many, or a class where the clone is expanded.

length: 15; size: many; J: TRBJ1-5; D: -; V: TRBV5-4; DNA: TGTGCCAGCAGCTCCGGGGGGGGTGGCAATCAGCCCCAGCATTTT; CDR3: CASSSGGGGNQPQHF
length: 15; size: -; J: TRBJ1-1; D: -; V: TRBV19; DNA: TGTGCCAGTAGTATAGGTGGCAGTCTGAACACTGAAGCTTTCTTT; CDR3: CASSIGGSLNTEAFF
length: 14; size: -; J: TRBJ1-1; D: -; V: TRBV9; DNA: TGTGCCAGCAGCGTAGACCAGGTGAACACTGAAGCTTTCTTT; CDR3: CASSVDQVNTEAFF
length: 11; size: -; J: TRBJ2-7; D: -; V: TRBV7-2; DNA: TGTGCCAGCAGCAGTACTTGGGAGCAGTACTTC; CDR3: CASSSTWEQYF
length: 14; size: -; J: TRBJ2-3; D: -; V: TRBV10-3; DNA: TGTGCCATCAGTGATCTGGGTATCACAGATACGCAGTATTTT; CDR3: CAISDLGITDTQYF
length: 13; size: -; J: TRBJ1-1; D: -; V: TRBV7-9; DNA: TGTGCCAGCAGCTCACGACAGGCTACTGAAGCTTTCTTT; CDR3: CASSSRQATEAFF
length: 13; size: once; J: TRBJ1-1; D: -; V: TRBV2; DNA: TGTGCCAGCAGAGTGGGGGAGAACACTGAAGCTTTCTTT; CDR3: CASRVGENTEAFF
length: 14; size: -; J: TRBJ2-7; D: -; V: TRBV13; DNA: TGTGCCAGCAGCACGAGGGACGGCACCTACGAGCAGTACTTC; CDR3: CASSTRDGTYEQYF
length: 13; size: -; J: TRBJ1-5; D: TRBD1; V: TRBV2; DNA: TGTGCCAGCAGGGGACAGGGCAATCAGCCCCAGCATTTT; CDR3: CASRGQGNQPQHF
length: 14; size: -; J: TRBJ2-1; D: TRBD1; V: TRBV28; DNA: TGTGCCAGCAGTAATTACAGGGGGCACACTGAGCAGTTCTTC; CDR3: CASSNYRGHTEQFF
length: 17; size: -; J: TRBJ2-1; D: -; V: TRBV5-1; DNA: TGCGCCAGCAGCCCGATGCACCAGCGGAGCTCCTACAATGAGCAGTTCTTC; CDR3: CASSPMHQRSSYNEQFF
length: 15; size: -; J: TRBJ2-2; D: -; V: TRBV21-1; DNA: TGTGCCAGCACCCCAGCGGGGGCGAACACCGGGGAGCTGTTTTTT; CDR3: CASTPAGANTGELFF
length: 14; size: many; J: TRBJ1-2; D: -; V: TRBV9; DNA: TGTGCCAGCAGCGTAGAGTCAGGACCCTATGGCTACACCTTC; CDR3: CASSVESGPYGYTF
length: 17; size: -; J: TRBJ2-3; D: TRBD2; V: TRBV7-8; DNA: TGTGCCAGCAGCATCCTTGGGACTAGCGGGGGACGAGATACGCAGTATTTT; CDR3: CASSILGTSGGRDTQYF
length: 16; size: -; J: TRBJ1-2; D: -; V: TRBV5-4; DNA: TGTGCCAGCAGCTTAGGCGCACGCGCGGGGAACTATGGCTACACCTTC; CDR3: CASSLGARAGNYGYTF
length: 14; size: -; J: TRBJ1-1; D: -; V: TRBV9; DNA: TGTGCCAGCAGCGTGGGGTTATTGAACACTGAAGCTTTCTTT; CDR3: CASSVGLLNTEAFF
length: 12; size: -; J: TRBJ1-1; D: -; V: TRBV28; DNA: TGTGCCAGCAGTTCGATGAACACTGAAGCTTTCTTT; CDR3: CASSSMNTEAFF
length: 14; size: -; J: TRBJ2-1; D: -; V: TRBV19; DNA: TGTGCCAGTAGTGGGCAAGGGGGTTACGATGAGCAGTTCTTC; CDR3: CASSGQGGYDEQFF
length: 14; size: -; J: TRBJ1-2; D: TRBD1; V: TRBV10-3; DNA: TGTGCCATCAGTGAGGTGACAGGGGGGAATGGCTACACCTTC; CDR3: CAISEVTGGNGYTF
length: 15; size: -; J: TRBJ1-2; D: TRBD1; V: TRBV28; DNA: TGTGCCAGCGCCTCCCAGGACAGGACCTCCTCTGGCTACACCTTC; CDR3: CASASQDRTSSGYTF
length: 13; size: -; J: TRBJ2-1; D: -; V: TRBV9; DNA: TGTGCCAGCAGCGTAGCTCCAGACAATGAGCAGTTCTTC; CDR3: CASSVAPDNEQFF
length: 15; size: -; J: TRBJ1-4; D: -; V: TRBV3-1/TRBV3-2; DNA: TGTGCCAGCAGCCAACAAGCAGGGTCTCGGGAAAAACTGTTTTTT; CDR3: CASSQQAGSREKLFF
length: 13; size: -; J: TRBJ2-7; D: -; V: TRBV2; DNA: TGTGCCAGCATCCTGGACGGAAGCTACGAGCAGTACTTC; CDR3: CASILDGSYEQYF
length: 15; size: -; J: TRBJ2-1; D: -; V: TRBV5-1; DNA: TGCGCCAGCAGCTTGACGGGTCATCCGACGGGTGAGCAGTTCTTC; CDR3: CASSLTGHPTGEQFF
length: 15; size: -; J: TRBJ1-4; D: -; V: TRBV3-1/TRBV3-2; DNA: TGTGCCAGCAGCCAAGACAGGGGTCCTAATGAAAAACTGTTTTTT; CDR3: CASSQDRGPNEKLFF
length: 14; size: -; J: TRBJ2-1; D: -; V: TRBV19; DNA: TGTGCCAGTAGTATCTCGGGGGGCACCAATGAGCAGTTCTTC; CDR3: CASSISGGTNEQFF
length: 16; size: -; J: TRBJ1-3; D: -; V: TRBV7-6; DNA: TGTGCCAGCAGTAACAGGGAGGCCCCCTCTGGAAACACCATATATTTT; CDR3: CASSNREAPSGNTIYF
length: 16; size: -; J: TRBJ2-7; D: -; V: TRBV5-4; DNA: TGTGCCAGCAGCTTGATGACGGGGGGCCCCCTTCGCGAGCAGTACTTC; CDR3: CASSLMTGGPLREQYF
length: 15; size: -; J: TRBJ1-5; D: -; V: TRBV5-1; DNA: TGCGCCAGCAGCTTGAGTGGCAGCAGCAATCAGCCCCAGCATTTT; CDR3: CASSLSGSSNQPQHF
length: 14; size: -; J: TRBJ1-1; D: -; V: TRBV7-3; DNA: TGTGCCAGCAGCTTACGGCCCGGGTTCACTGAAGCTTTCTTT; CDR3: CASSLRPGFTEAFF
length: 12; size: -; J: TRBJ1-1; D: -; V: TRBV7-9; DNA: TGTGCCAGCACCCCTGGTGGGGGCAAAGCTTTCTTT; CDR3: CASTPGGGKAFF
length: 16; size: -; J: TRBJ2-4; D: TRBD1; V: TRBV7-3; DNA: TGTGCCAGCAGCGAACGTAATCCGGGACAGGGAAACATTCAGTACTTC; CDR3: CASSERNPGQGNIQYF
length: 12; size: -; J: TRBJ1-1; D: -; V: TRBV27; DNA: TGTGCCAGTTCGACGGGGGGGACTGAAGCTTTCTTT; CDR3: CASSTGGTEAFF
length: 11; size: -; J: TRBJ2-3; D: -; V: TRBV2; DNA: TGTGCCAGAAACCGGGACGGAGGGCAGTATTTT; CDR3: CARNRDGGQYF
length: 14; size: -; J: TRBJ2-7; D: -; V: TRBV5-1; DNA: TGCGCCAGCAGCTCGGACGGAGACTCCTACGAGCAGTACTTC; CDR3: CASSSDGDSYEQYF
length: 13; size: -; J: TRBJ2-7; D: -; V: TRBV5-4; DNA: TGTGCCAGCAGCTTGGACGGGGATTACGAGCAGTACTTC; CDR3: CASSLDGDYEQYF
length: 14; size: -; J: TRBJ2-3; D: TRBD2; V: TRBV14; DNA: TGTGCCAGCAGGCTTGCGGGGGGCGGAGATACGCAGTATTTT; CDR3: CASRLAGGGDTQYF
length: 12; size: -; J: TRBJ2-3; D: -; V: TRBV30; DNA: TGTGCCTGGAGTAAAGACATAGATACGCAGTATTTT; CDR3: CAWSKDIDTQYF
length: 12; size: -; J: TRBJ1-2; D: -; V: TRBV24-1; DNA: TGTGCCACCAGTGACACGCGTTATGGCTACACCTTC; CDR3: CATSDTRYGYTF
length: 16; size: -; J: TRBJ2-3; D: -; V: TRBV11-2; DNA: TGTGCCAGCAGCTTAGGACAGGTTGTAGGGACAGATACGCAGTATTTT; CDR3: CASSLGQVVGTDTQYF
length: 16; size: -; J: TRBJ2-2; D: -; V: TRBV9; DNA: TGTGCCAGCAGCGTAGAGGGCGGGGTTTACACCGGGGAGCTGTTTTTT; CDR3: CASSVEGGVYTGELFF